This TCR beta chain was captured by sequencing in a study of OX40 agonist ivuxolimab in advanced cancers. Background for the entire study: Ivuxolimab, which targeted the costimulatory receptor OX40 (CD134), was an agonistic, fully human IgG2 monoclonal antibody. Three dose-escalation patients achieved partial responses, one with hepatocellular carcinoma and two with cutaneous melanoma. Intravenous ivuxolimab was administered to patients every 2 weeks at six dose levels: 0.01, 0.1, 0.3, 1.5, 3 and 10 mg/kg. The dose-escalation cohort was over 70% male with a mean age of approximately 59 years, ranging from roughly 23 to 85. Patients were allowed to have had prior anti-PD-1, anti-PD-L1 or anti-CTLA-4 therapy, and approximately 37% of the dose-escalation patients had been treated with checkpoint inhibitors. The purpose of peripheral TCRbeta sequencing was to test whether ivuxolimab changed TCR sequence diversity and led to clonal T-cell expansion. The paper covers the monotherapy dose-escalation part of the phase I ivuxolimab trial, which included N ≈ 50 patients. Among the roughly 50 dose-escalation patients, about 20 had hepatocellular carcinoma, roughly 15 melanoma, 9 renal cell carcinoma and 9 head and neck cancer.

For sequencing of the TCRbeta CDR3 region, genomic DNA was extracted from the sorted cells. The immunoSEQ Assay was used for sequencing of TCRbeta CDR3 regions. TCRdb provides this immuneACCESS table in a form limited to in-frame rearrangements. Some clones are lacking; in checked studies, under half of them reflect an unresolved V gene, and why the rest are absent is not known. The sample has roughly 71,000 clones on record, around 73% of them singletons. 1.6% of the sample belongs to the ten largest clones. Patients with autoimmune disease history or receiving systemic immunosuppression were excluded from the trial. Peripheral blood for TCR sequencing was drawn from every dose cohort at baseline, at cycle 4 day 1 and at cycle 7 day 1. The samples were taken from a phase I, first-in-human, multicenter, open-label dose-escalation trial of ivuxolimab. Adults with locally advanced or metastatic melanoma, renal cell carcinoma, hepatocellular carcinoma or head and neck squamous cell carcinoma were enrolled in the trial. Before TCR sequencing, CD4+ T cells and CD8+ T cells from peripheral blood were sorted into separate populations.

Trimming takes 3 bases off V and 16 bases off J; junction bases not matched to a gene: 10. Including the terminal cysteine and phenylalanine, the CDR3 comprises 14 residues. Of the read, only the CDR3 DNA is kept; its 42 bases are in frame from base 1. CDR1 SNHLY and CDR2 FYNNEI were looked up in the germline V gene. Turning to this clone: It has no known antigen specificity. No clone much larger than this one lies a single base away; base qualities are absent.

What the study reported, not specific to this receptor: The antigen specificity of the peripheral T cells that underwent clonal expansion was not determined. At doses of 0.1 to 3.0 mg/kg, clonal expansion of both CD4+ and CD8+ T cells in blood was seen between baseline and week 6. After ivuxolimab, expanded clones were on average more numerous among CD8+ T cells than among CD4+ T cells. In the 0.1-3.0 mg/kg groups, partial responders were among the patients with the lowest normalized peripheral clonal expansion, particularly in CD8+ T cells. Low levels of normalized T-cell clonal expansion were also seen in some nonresponding patients.

The specimen comprised CD4+ or CD8+ T cells sorted from blood, sampled in a trial of the OX40 agonist ivuxolimab. This clonotype originated in an adult with an advanced solid tumor such as melanoma, head and neck, liver or kidney cancer. The rearrangement joined TRBV2 to TRBJ2-2, and 11 junctional nucleotides match TRBD2. The CDR3 protein: CASSDLAGGPYAFF. The DNA sequence reads TGTGCCAGCAGTGATCTAGCGGGAGGCCCTTACGCGTTTTTT.